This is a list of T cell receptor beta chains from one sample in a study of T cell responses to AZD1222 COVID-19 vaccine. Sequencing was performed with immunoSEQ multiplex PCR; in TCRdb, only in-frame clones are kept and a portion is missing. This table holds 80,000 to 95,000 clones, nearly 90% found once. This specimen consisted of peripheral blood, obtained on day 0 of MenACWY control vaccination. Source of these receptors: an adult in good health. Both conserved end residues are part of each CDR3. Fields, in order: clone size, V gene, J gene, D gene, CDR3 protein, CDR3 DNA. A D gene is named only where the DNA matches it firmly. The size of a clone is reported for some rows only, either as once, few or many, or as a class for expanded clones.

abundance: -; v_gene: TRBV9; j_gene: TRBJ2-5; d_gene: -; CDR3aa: CASSVAVNQETQYF; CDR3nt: TGTGCCAGCAGCGTAGCAGTCAACCAAGAGACCCAGTACTTC
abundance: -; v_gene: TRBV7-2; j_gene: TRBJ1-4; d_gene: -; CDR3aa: CASPLPRGGPGNEKLFF; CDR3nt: TGTGCCAGCCCTTTACCCAGGGGTGGGCCGGGTAATGAAAAACTGTTTTTT
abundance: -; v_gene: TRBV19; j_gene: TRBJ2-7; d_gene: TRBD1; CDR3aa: CASSIQGASYEQYF; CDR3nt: TGTGCCAGTAGTATCCAGGGGGCCTCCTACGAGCAGTACTTC
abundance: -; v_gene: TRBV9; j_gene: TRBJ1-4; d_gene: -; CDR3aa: CASSVFGATNEKLFF; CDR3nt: TGTGCCAGCAGCGTCTTTGGGGCAACTAATGAAAAACTGTTTTTT
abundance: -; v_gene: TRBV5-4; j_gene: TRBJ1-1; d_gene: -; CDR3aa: CASRRGGGRAFF; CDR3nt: TGTGCCAGCAGGAGAGGGGGGGGCCGAGCTTTCTTT
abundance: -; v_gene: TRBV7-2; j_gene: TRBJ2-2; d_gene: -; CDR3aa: CASSRQGNTGELFF; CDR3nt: TGTGCCAGCAGTCGGCAGGGTAACACCGGGGAGCTGTTTTTT
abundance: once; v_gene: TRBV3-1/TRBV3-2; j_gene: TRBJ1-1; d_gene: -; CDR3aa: CASSYQGLSEAFF; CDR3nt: TGTGCCAGCAGCTACCAAGGGTTGTCTGAAGCTTTCTTT
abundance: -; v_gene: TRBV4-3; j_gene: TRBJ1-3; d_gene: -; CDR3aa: CASSQGGWGGSGNTIYF; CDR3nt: TGCGCCAGCAGCCAAGGAGGATGGGGCGGCTCTGGAAACACCATATATTTT
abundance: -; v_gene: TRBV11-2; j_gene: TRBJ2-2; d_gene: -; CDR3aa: CASNKWGNTGELFF; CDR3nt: TGTGCCAGCAACAAATGGGGTAACACCGGGGAGCTGTTTTTT
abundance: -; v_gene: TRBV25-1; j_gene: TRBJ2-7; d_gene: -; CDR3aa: CASSVEGAVNEQYF; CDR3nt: TGTGCCAGCAGTGTGGAGGGGGCGGTAAACGAGCAGTACTTC
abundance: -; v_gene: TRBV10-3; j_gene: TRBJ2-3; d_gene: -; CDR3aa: CAIALAGTDTQYF; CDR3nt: TGTGCCATCGCGCTAGCCGGCACAGATACGCAGTATTTT
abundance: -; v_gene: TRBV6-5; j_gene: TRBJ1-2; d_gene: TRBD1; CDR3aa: CASSYSTGTYGYTF; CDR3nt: TGTGCCAGCAGTTACTCGACAGGGACCTATGGCTACACCTTC
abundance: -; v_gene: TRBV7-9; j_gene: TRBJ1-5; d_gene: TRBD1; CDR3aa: CASSLGTGDQPQHF; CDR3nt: TGTGCCAGCAGCTTAGGGACAGGGGATCAGCCCCAGCATTTT
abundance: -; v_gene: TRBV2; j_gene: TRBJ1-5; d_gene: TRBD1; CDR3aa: CARSDRGDLSNQPQHF; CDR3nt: TGTGCCAGATCGGACAGGGGGGATCTGAGCAATCAGCCCCAGCATTTT
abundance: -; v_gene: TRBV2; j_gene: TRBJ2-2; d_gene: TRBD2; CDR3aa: CASSVGRGTGELFF; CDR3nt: TGTGCCAGCAGTGTAGGGAGGGGCACCGGGGAGCTGTTTTTT
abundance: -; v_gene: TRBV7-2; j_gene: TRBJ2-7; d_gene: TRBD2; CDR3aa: CASSGSGGRSYEQYF; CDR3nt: TGTGCCAGCAGTGGTAGCGGGGGCCGATCCTACGAGCAGTACTTC
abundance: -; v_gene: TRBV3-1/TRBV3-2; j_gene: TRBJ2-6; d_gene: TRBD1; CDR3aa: CASSQQTGGAKGANVLTF; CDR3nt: TGTGCCAGCAGCCAACAGACAGGGGGCGCAAAGGGGGCCAACGTCCTGACTTTC
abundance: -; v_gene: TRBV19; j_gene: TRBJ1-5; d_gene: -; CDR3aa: CASSMAAGDNQPQHF; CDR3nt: TGTGCCAGTAGTATGGCAGCGGGGGACAATCAGCCCCAGCATTTT
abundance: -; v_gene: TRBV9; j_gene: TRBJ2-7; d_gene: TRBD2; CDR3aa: CASSIGGEAYEQYF; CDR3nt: TGTGCCAGCAGCATCGGGGGGGAGGCCTACGAGCAGTACTTC
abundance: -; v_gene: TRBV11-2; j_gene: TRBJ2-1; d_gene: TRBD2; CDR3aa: CASSLYGLGPLDEQFF; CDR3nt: TGTGCCAGCAGCTTATACGGACTAGGGCCGTTGGATGAGCAGTTCTTC
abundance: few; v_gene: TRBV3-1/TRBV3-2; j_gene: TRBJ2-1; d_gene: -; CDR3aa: CASSQVPPGNEQFF; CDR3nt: TGTGCCAGCAGCCAAGTCCCCCCGGGCAATGAGCAGTTCTTC
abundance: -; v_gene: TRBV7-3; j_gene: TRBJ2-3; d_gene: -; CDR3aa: CASSLIPPDTQYF; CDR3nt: TGTGCCAGCAGCTTAATCCCCCCAGATACGCAGTATTTT
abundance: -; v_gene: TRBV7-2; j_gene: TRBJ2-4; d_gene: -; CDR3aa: CASSFGVGGRDIQYF; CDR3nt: TGTGCCAGCAGCTTCGGGGTTGGAGGGCGGGACATTCAGTACTTC
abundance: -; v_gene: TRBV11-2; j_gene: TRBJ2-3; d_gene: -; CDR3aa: CASSLAGAGRSGTQYF; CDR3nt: TGTGCCAGCAGCTTAGCAGGGGCCGGTAGGTCTGGTACGCAGTATTTT
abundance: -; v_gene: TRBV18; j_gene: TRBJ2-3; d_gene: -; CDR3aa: CASSPAGTVRDTQYF; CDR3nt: TGTGCCAGCTCACCAGCGGGGACGGTCAGGGATACGCAGTATTTT
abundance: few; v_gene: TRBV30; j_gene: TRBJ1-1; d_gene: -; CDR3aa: CAWTPRGRTLNTEAFF; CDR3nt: TGTGCCTGGACCCCCCGTGGCAGGACCTTGAACACTGAAGCTTTCTTT
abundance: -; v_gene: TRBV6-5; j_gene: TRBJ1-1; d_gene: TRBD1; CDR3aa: CASSYVGQGIFEAFF; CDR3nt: TGTGCCAGCAGTTACGTCGGACAGGGCATTTTTGAAGCTTTCTTT
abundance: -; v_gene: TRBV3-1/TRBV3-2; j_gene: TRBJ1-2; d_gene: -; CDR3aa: CASSQLADYGYTF; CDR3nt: TGTGCCAGCAGCCAACTGGCAGACTATGGCTACACCTTC
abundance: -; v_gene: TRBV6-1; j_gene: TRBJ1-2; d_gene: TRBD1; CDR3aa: CASSEEGGVSGYTF; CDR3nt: TGTGCCAGCAGTGAGGAAGGGGGCGTCTCCGGCTACACCTTC